The clone carrying this T cell receptor beta chain showed up just a few times. The data stem from a study of spatial heterogeneity in lung cancer. The overall study: Researchers sequenced follow-up PBMC samples if they had them, and these came a median of about 22 months after resection. More beta-chain than alpha-chain sequences were consistently detected.

Time point indicated: blood at routine non-recurrence follow-up after resection. The sequenced material consisted of unsorted whole RNA from tumor, nontumor lung or frozen PBMC. Via MiXCR, TCRdb re-called the 5' RACE reads, giving one row per CDR3 protein. Of 110,000 or so distinct CDR3 sequences detected, 10% to 11% appear once; the ten largest clones hold roughly 24%. The material was PBMCs, obtained at follow-up. This receptor was obtained from a female donor with early-stage non-small cell lung cancer.

CDR3 in DNA: TGTGCCAGCAGCTTGGGATCTAGCGGCTACGAGCAGTACGTC. Translating it yields CASSLGSSGYEQYV. The chain employs TRBV5-6 and TRBJ2-7; 7 bases fit TRBD2. The CDR3 contains 14 residues. V dropped 0 bases and J dropped 3; count of bases not matched to a gene: 3. Germline CDR1 and CDR2: SGHDT and YYEEEE.